This TCR beta chain was identified in a study of T cell responses to AZD1222 COVID-19 vaccine. For the study at large: Second-dose schedules of about 4 or about 12 weeks were combined. Findings and limits, study-wide: There were mostly white British donors and more females than males, and clonal diversity was possibly underestimated.

Comments on this clone: Its antigen is currently unknown.

Produced via immunoSEQ multiplex PCR; TCRdb's table is partial and in-frame only. The sample has roughly 140,000 clones; 90% are singletons. The clonotype was recovered from an adult in good health. The material was peripheral blood, obtained on day 0 of AZD1222 vaccination.

CDR3 coding DNA: TGTGCCAGCAGTTTGACTAATGAAAAACTGTTTTTT. Translated: CASSLTNEKLFF. The genes are TRBV12-3 or TRBV12-4 and TRBJ1-4, with unresolved D. Trimming stripped 3 bases from V and 2 bases from J, with 1 base between. The CDR3 has 12 amino acids.